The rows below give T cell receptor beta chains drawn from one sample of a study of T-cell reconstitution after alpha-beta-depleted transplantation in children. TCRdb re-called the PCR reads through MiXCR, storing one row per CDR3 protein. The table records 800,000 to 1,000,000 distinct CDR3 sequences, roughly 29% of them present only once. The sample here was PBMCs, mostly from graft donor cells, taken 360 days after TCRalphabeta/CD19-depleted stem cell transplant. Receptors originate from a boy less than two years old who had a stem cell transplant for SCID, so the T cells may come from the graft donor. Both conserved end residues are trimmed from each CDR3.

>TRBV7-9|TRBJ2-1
ASSPSVGYNEQF
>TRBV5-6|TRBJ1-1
ASSPAGYYTEAF
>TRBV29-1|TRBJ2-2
SIRDSNTGELF
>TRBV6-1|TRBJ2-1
ASRKSQAGNEQF
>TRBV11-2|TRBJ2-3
ASSLEVRRSPRY
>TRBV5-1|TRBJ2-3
ASSPSGYDTQY
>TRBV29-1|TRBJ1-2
SVEIGQGGYGYT
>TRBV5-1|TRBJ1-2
ASRLGGTVNGYT
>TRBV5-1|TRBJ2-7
ASSQGAKEQY
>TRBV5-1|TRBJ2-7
ASSLAGSEGLAGFYEQY
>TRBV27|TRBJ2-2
ASNSWGVDAGELF
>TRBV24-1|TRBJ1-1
ATSQGNTEAF
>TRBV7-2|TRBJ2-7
ASSFLPGQGASYEQY
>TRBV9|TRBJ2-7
ASSAGGRHEQY
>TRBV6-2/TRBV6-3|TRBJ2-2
ASSYLPRGANTGELF
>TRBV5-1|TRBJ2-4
ASSFGPTSKNIQY
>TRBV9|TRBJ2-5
ASSRRVGQTQY
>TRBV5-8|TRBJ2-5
ASSRDRARETQY
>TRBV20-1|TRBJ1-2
SARRHPRGTLWGGYT
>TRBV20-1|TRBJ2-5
SARGAATETQY
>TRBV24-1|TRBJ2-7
ATGAGGHEQY
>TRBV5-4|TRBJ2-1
ASSASDRGGFNEQF
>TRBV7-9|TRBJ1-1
ASSRRGDTEAF
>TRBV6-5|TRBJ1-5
ASSSRTGGAYQPQH
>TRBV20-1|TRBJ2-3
SARIGADTQY
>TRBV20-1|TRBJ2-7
SARTGSYEQY
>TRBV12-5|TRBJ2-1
ASGYGDGSYNEQF
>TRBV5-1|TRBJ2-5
ATRARAGRYQETQY
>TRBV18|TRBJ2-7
ASSPTAGGSYEQY
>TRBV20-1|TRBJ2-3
SAGSGVRDTQY
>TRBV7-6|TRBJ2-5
ASSFLGTFAETQY
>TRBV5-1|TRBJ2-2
ASSPEGQGARGELF
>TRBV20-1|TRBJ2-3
SATQLAGGPWTQY
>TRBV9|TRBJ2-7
ASSVGLAGYEQY
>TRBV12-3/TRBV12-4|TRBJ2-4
ASRPRTGLPAIQY
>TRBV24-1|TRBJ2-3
ATSATDREADTQY
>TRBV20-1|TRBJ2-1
SASSPGAVSYNEQF
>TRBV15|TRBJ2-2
ATSIGQLTGELF
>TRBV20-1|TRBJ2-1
SARLSRGSPYNEQF
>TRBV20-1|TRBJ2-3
SARRDTQY
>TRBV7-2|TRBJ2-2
ASSSDRLNTGELF
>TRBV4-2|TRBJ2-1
ASSQEERGGNEQF
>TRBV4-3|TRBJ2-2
ASSRRGVNTGELF
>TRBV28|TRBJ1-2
ASSLHSYGYT
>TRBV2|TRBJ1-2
ASSEGAGGLYGYT
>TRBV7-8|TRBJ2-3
ASSWWPRASGPDTQY
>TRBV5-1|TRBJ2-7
ASSLEPHGDEQY
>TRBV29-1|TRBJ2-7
SVEQDPAREQY
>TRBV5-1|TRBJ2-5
ASSLPFGETQY